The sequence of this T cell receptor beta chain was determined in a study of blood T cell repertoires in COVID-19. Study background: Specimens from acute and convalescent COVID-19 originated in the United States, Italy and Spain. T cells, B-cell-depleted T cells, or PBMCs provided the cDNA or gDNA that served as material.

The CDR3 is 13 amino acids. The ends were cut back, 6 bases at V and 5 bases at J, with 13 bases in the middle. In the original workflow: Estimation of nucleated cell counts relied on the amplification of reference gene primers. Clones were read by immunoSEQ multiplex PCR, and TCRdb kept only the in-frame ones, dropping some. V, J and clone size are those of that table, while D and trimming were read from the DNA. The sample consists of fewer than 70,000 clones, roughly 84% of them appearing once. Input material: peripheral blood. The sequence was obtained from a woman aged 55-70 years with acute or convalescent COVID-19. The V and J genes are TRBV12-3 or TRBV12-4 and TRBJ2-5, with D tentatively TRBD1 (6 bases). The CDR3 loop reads CASRAQGLETQYF. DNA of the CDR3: TGTGCCAGCAGAGCACAGGGCCTGGAGACCCAGTACTTC.